Below, 23 T cell receptor beta chains from the same sample are listed, as sequenced in a study of blood T cells in healthy people across ages. A second PCR of roughly 7 to 11 cycles used a sample-barcoded 5' primer and a J-beta primer mix. TCRdb analysed the 5' RACE reads with MiXCR anew, one entry per CDR3 protein. The sample includes 600,000 to 900,000 distinct CDR3 sequences, about a quarter of them seen just once. The data also belong to a second study, concerning T cells of mothers and their children.

The sequenced material came from blood. All receptors come from a boy between 10 and 17 years old in good health.

The rearrangement joins TRBV11-2 to TRBJ1-4; maybe TRBD1 (6 bases). CDR3 length equals 16 residues. Trimming pared 5 bases from V and 5 bases from J, leaving 18 bases between. Germline-derived CDR1 and CDR2 are SGHAT and FQNNGV. The CDR3 DNA is TGTGCCAGCAGCAAAAACACCGGGACAATGAATGAAAAACTGTTTTTT. Translation: CASSKNTGTMNEKLFF.

This clonotype was seen more than once but under ten times. A junction boundary mismatches the germline segment, possibly from a read error. The chain joins TRBV6-6 to TRBJ2-5; 11 bases agree with TRBD2. The CDR3 totals 16 residues. Germline V lookup: CDR1 MNHNY, CDR2 SVGAGI (reference sequence). The CDR3 is CASSYWLVAGGESQYF. The CDR3 bases are TGTGCCAGCAGTTACTGGCTGGTAGCGGGAGGGGAGAGCCAGTACTTC.

The chain carries TRBV24-1 and TRBJ2-2, with a tentative D call TRBD1 (6 bases). From germline, CDR1 is KGHDR and CDR2 SFDVKD. The CDR3 has 17 amino acids. V gave up 0 bases and J gave up 3 bases, with 13 bases separating them. CDR3 nucleotide sequence: TGTGCCACCAGTGATTTGACAGGGAATCCCGACACCGGGGAGCTGTTTTTT. Translation gives CATSDLTGNPDTGELFF.

This clonotype was detected only a few times. The DNA for the CDR3 is TGTGCCAGCAGCTTAGGGACGGAAAACATTCAGTACTTC. Amino acid sequence: CASSLGTENIQYF. The J gene is TRBJ2-4, the V gene TRBV7-9; unclear D gene. V shed 1 base and J shed 5 bases, with 6 bases lying between them. Germline-derived CDR1 and CDR2 are SEHNR and FQNEAQ (reference sequence). The CDR3 length is 13 residues.

This clonotype was seen repeatedly, ten times or more. The V call is TRBV4-1, the J call TRBJ1-1, with TRBD1 as a possible D gene (6 bases). Germline CDR1 reads MGHRA; CDR2 reads YSYEKL. Trimming cost V 0 bases and J 0 bases, with 17 bases left between them. The CDR3 has 18 residues. CDR3 protein: CASSQELYRTAMNTEAFF. The DNA of the CDR3 is TGCGCCAGCAGCCAAGAACTTTACCGGACAGCGATGAACACTGAAGCTTTCTTT.

V is TRBV7-2 and J is TRBJ1-5; tentatively, D is TRBD1 (5 bases). The CDR3 extends over 14 amino acids. CDR1 is SGHTA, CDR2 FQGNSA, per germline. Trimming took off 5 bases at V and 2 bases at J, with 10 bases between the two ends. CDR3 amino acids: CASSGRGGNQPQHF. The CDR3 DNA reads as TGTGCCAGCAGCGGCCGGGGGGGCAATCAGCCCCAGCATTTT.

J is TRBJ2-1 and V is TRBV20-1; D is unclear. Germline V gene lookup returns CDR1 DFQATT and CDR2 SNEGSKA (reference sequence). The germline V and J ends were trimmed by 0 bases and 5 bases, with 8 bases remaining between them. There are 13 residues in the CDR3. The CDR3 nucleotides read TGCAGTGCTAGAGATAGTGGCGACAATGAGCAGTTCTTC. As protein: CSARDSGDNEQFF.

There are a few counts of this clonotype. The rearrangement links TRBV27 to TRBJ1-1, with 9 bases that match TRBD1. Germline V gives CDR1 MNHEY, CDR2 SMNVEV (reference sequence). CDR3 length equals 15 residues. V gave up 2 bases and J gave up 4 bases; unmatched junction bases: 5. The CDR3 region has the DNA TGTGCCAGCAGTTTAGAGGACAGGGGACTCACTGAAGCTTTCTTT. It is translated as CASSLEDRGLTEAFF.

The chain links TRBV7-2 to TRBJ2-5; either TRBD1 or TRBD2 may fit D (6 bases each). The ends were cut back, 4 bases at V and 5 bases at J, with 23 bases in the middle. CDR3 length: 17 amino acids. In germline, CDR1 is SGHTA, CDR2 FQGNSA. The CDR3 DNA sequence: TGTGCCAGCAGCTCCCCCGGTTTTTGGGGGGCGTATGAGACCCAGTACTTC. Amino acids: CASSSPGFWGAYETQYF.

V gene TRBV7-9 combines with J gene TRBJ2-7; TRBD2 aligns across 9 bases. The J call may be incorrect, as the DNA end agrees better with TRBJ2-5. CDR1 and CDR2 from the germline V gene are SEHNR and FQNEAQ (reference sequence). This CDR3 comprises 15 residues. CDR3 region: CASSFPGTSRETQYF. The CDR3 DNA reads TGTGCCAGCAGCTTCCCCGGGACTAGCAGAGAGACCCAGTACTTC.

This clonotype was counted between two and nine times. The chain carries TRBV3-1 and TRBJ1-2; D ambiguous. V lost 1 base and J 6 bases, leaving 9 bases between the germline ends. The length of the CDR3 is 13 residues. Germline CDR1 is LGHDT and CDR2 is YNNKEL (reference sequence). The CDR3 loop is CASSQAHGDGYTF. CDR3 nucleotide sequence: TGTGCCAGCAGCCAAGCTCACGGAGATGGCTACACCTTC.

In this sample, this clonotype turned up a few times. The J gene is TRBJ2-5, the V gene TRBV4-2; TRBD2 agrees at 15 bases. The J call may not be correct, given that the DNA end is closer to TRBJ2-1. The CDR3 has 16 residues. Germline CDR1 and CDR2: LGHNA and YNFKEQ. CDR3 nucleotide sequence: TGTGCCAGCAGCCAAACCGGGACTAGCGGGGGGAATGAGCAGTTCTTC. Translating it yields CASSQTGTSGGNEQFF.

The rearrangement joins TRBV6-1 to TRBJ2-5; the D is unclear. The J call may be faulty, since TRBJ2-1 better matches the DNA end. The CDR3 runs 13 residues. The germline V gene has CDR1 MNHNS and CDR2 SASEGT. CDR3 DNA sequence: TGTGCCAGCAGTTATGTGCGGAACAATGAGCAGTTCTTC. Encoded protein: CASSYVRNNEQFF.

The chain combines TRBV11-2 with TRBJ2-1, with D perhaps matching TRBD1 or TRBD2 (5 bases each). The germline V gene has CDR1 SGHAT and CDR2 FQNNGV. The CDR3 is 16 residues long. V was clipped by 3 bases and J by 0 bases, with 12 bases between them. CDR3 sequence reads: CASSFGGPSSYNEQFF. CDR3 DNA sequence: TGTGCCAGCAGCTTTGGGGGACCCAGCTCCTACAATGAGCAGTTCTTC.

This rearrangement joins TRBV12-5 to TRBJ1-1, with D uncertain. The CDR3 is 15 amino acids. The ends were cut back, 1 base at V and 6 bases at J, with 15 bases in the middle. CDR1 is LGHNT, CDR2 FRNRAP, per germline. CDR3 in DNA: TGTGCTAGTGGTTTGGGAACGACGTTGTCAGCTGAAGCTTTCTTT. Its translation is CASGLGTTLSAEAFF.

V usage is TRBV5-1 and J usage is TRBJ2-1, with TRBD2 identical over 14 bases. CDR1 and CDR2 (germline): SGHRS, YFSETQ. The CDR3 runs to 18 residues. V was clipped by 3 bases and J by 8 bases; unmatched bases: 13. The CDR3: CASSSTSGGARMLYEQFF. The CDR3 DNA sequence: TGCGCCAGCAGCTCGACTAGCGGGGGGGCCAGGATGCTCTATGAGCAGTTCTTC.

This clonotype was observed a few times. The chain uses TRBV29-1 and TRBJ2-7, with 8 bases lining up with TRBD2. This CDR3 is built from 14 residues. The germline gives CDR1 SQVTM, CDR2 ANQGSEA. V lost 4 bases to trimming and J lost 3 bases; unmatched junction nucleotides: 8. The CDR3 bases are TGCAGCGTTGGGGAGCGGGGGCCTATCTACGAGCAGTACTTC. Protein product: CSVGERGPIYEQYF.

This clonotype came up a few times. Here the CDR3 DNA reads TGCAGTGCTACCACTAGCGGGGGGGTCCGGGAGACCCAGTACTTC. Its translation is CSATTSGGVRETQYF. The chain combines TRBV20-1 with TRBJ2-5; 13 bases agree with TRBD2. The germline V gene has CDR1 DFQATT and CDR2 SNEGSKA (reference sequence). With 4 bases clipped from V and 5 bases from J, the junction kept 7 bases outside the gene matches. CDR3 size: 15 residues.

This rearrangement joins TRBV7-9 to TRBJ2-7; D is undetermined. The CDR3 contains 13 residues. CDR1 SEHNR and CDR2 FQNEAQ come from the germline V gene (reference sequence). Trimming took off 3 bases at V and 3 bases at J, with 9 bases between the two ends. CDR3 coding DNA: TGTGCCAGCAGCTTCCCGGTCGGCTACGAGCAGTACTTC. Translating it yields CASSFPVGYEQYF.

Concerning this clonotype itself: Its ends do not fully match the called genes, so a read error is possible. The chain joins TRBV7-9 to TRBJ1-6, with D uncertain. In germline, CDR1 is SEHNR, CDR2 FQNEAQ (reference sequence). The CDR3 contains 14 residues. DNA for the CDR3: TGTGCCAGCGGCTTAGTCGAGACCGGGTCACCCCTCCACTTT. This sequence encodes CASGLVETGSPLHF.

The J gene is TRBJ2-2, the V gene TRBV7-3; 12 bases fit TRBD2. The germline gives CDR1 SGHTA, CDR2 FQGTGA. V shed 1 base and J 0 bases; nucleotides not matched to a gene: 6. The CDR3 loop spans 19 amino acids. As DNA, the CDR3 is TGTGCCAGCAGCTTAAGGGCTGGGACTAGCGGGTCGAACACCGGGGAGCTGTTTTTT. It encodes CASSLRAGTSGSNTGELFF.

V gene TRBV11-2 combines with J gene TRBJ2-5, with TRBD2 identical over 8 bases. CDR3 size: 16 residues. Trimming cost V 5 bases and J 5 bases; bases outside gene matches: 13. Per germline, CDR1 SGHAT and CDR2 FQNNGV. CDR3 nucleotides: TGTGCCAGCAGCCCCCTTCTGAGCGGGGGAGGGGAGACCCAGTACTTC. It specifies CASSPLLSGGGETQYF.

This clonotype was seen a few times. The rearrangement joins TRBV6-1 to TRBJ2-1; no reliable D call. Germline values: CDR1 MNHNS, CDR2 SASEGT. V shed 2 bases and J shed 2 bases, with 19 bases lying between them. The CDR3 consists of 18 residues. The CDR3 loop is CASSEYFPVTVAYNEQFF. CDR3 in DNA: TGTGCCAGCAGTGAATATTTCCCCGTCACAGTGGCCTACAATGAGCAGTTCTTC.